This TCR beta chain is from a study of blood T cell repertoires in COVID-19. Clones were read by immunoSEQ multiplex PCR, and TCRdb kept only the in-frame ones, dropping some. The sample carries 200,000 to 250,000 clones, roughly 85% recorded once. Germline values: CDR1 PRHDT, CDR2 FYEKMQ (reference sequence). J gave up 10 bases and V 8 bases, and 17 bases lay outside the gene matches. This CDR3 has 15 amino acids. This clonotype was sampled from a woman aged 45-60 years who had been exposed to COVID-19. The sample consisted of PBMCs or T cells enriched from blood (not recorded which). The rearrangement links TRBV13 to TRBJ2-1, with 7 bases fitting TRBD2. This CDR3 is CASRRRGVNYREQFF. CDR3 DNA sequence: TGTGCCAGCCGTCGCCGGGGGGTAAATTACAGGGAGCAGTTCTTC.